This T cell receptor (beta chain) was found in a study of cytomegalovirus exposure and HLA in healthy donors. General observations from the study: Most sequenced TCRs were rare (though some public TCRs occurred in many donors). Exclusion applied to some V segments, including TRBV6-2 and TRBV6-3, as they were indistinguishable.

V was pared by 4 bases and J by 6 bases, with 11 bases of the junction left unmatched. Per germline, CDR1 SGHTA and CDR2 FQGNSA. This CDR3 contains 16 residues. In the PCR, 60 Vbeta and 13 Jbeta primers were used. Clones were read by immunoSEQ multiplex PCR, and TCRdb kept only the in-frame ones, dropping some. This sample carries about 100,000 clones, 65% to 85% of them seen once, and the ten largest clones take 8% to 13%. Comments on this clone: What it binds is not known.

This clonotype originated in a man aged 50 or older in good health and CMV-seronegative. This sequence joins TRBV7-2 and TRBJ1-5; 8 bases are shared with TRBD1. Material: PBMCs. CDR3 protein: CASSSVSTGGGQPQHF. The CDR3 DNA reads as TGTGCCAGCAGCTCCGTTAGTACAGGGGGAGGTCAGCCCCAGCATTTT. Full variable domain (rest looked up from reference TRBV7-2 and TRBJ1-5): GAGVSQSPSNKVTEKGKDVELRCDPISGHTALYWYRQSLGQGLEFLIYFQGNSAPDKSGLPSDRFSAERTGGSVSTLTIQRTQQEDSAVYLCASSSVSTGGGQPQHFGDGTRLSIL.